The present T cell receptor (beta chain) was sequenced within a study of untreated major depressive disorder. Study observations and caveats: Generalizability is limited by the comparatively small study sample. Three preselected Vbeta families were the sole sequencing comparisons.

Profiled with immunoSEQ multiplex PCR; TCRdb holds only in-frame clones, not every one. The sample lists about 20,000 clones, around 87% occurring once. As regards this clone: Its specificity is unknown.

The CDR3 is made up of 14 amino acids. V lost 0 bases, J lost 2 bases, and 5 bases lay in between. The germline gives CDR1 MNHNY, CDR2 SVGAGI (reference sequence). The rearrangement joins TRBV6-6 to TRBJ1-3, with D uncertain. Sequencing was done on a sample of CD4+ T cells from PBMCs. The TCR originated in a woman aged 25 to 39 in good health. The CDR3 reads CASSYSRTGNTIYF. CDR3 sequence (DNA): TGTGCCAGCAGTTACTCCAGGACTGGAAACACCATATATTTT.